Below, 29 T cell receptor beta chains from the same sample are listed, as sequenced in a study of radiotherapy plus CTLA-4 blockade in lung cancer. Here immunoSEQ multiplex PCR was the method, and the copy in TCRdb shows in-frame clones only, minus some. This table holds some 32,000 clones, 75% to 90% found once. Sequencing used peripheral blood, obtained from a patient treated with radiotherapy plus ipilimumab. Source of these receptors: a human donor with non-small cell lung cancer that progressed on radiotherapy plus ipilimumab.

The J gene is TRBJ1-2, the V gene TRBV10-3; D unclear. The V and J ends lost 6 bases and 6 bases respectively, with 11 bases between them. Germline loops: CDR1 ENHRY, CDR2 SYGVKD. This CDR3 has 12 amino acids. The CDR3 nucleotides are TGTGCCATCAGATCCCTTCGGGATGGCTACACCTTC. Its translation is CAIRSLRDGYTF.

Comment on this clone: One junction end does not reproduce the germline sequence, and a read error may be involved. V and J are TRBV11-1 and TRBJ2-5; no clear D. CDR1 is SGHAT, CDR2 FQDESV, per germline (reference sequence). The CDR3 consists of 15 residues. CDR3 in amino acids: CTSRPLHPPQETQYF. CDR3 DNA sequence: TGTACCAGCAGACCACTCCATCCACCCCAAGAGACCCAGTACTTC.

The chain combines TRBV5-4 with TRBJ2-1; TRBD2 agrees at 8 bases. In germline, CDR1 is SGHNT, CDR2 YYREEE (reference sequence). The CDR3 runs 16 residues. V gave up 4 bases and J gave up 7 bases; unmatched junction bases: 13. In DNA, the CDR3 is TGTGCCAGCAGCCGGGTTACCGGGGGGGCGGATAATGAGCAGTTCTTC. It codes for CASSRVTGGADNEQFF. Drawing the rest from reference TRBV5-4 and TRBJ2-1, the complete variable domain is ETGVTQSPTHLIKTRGQQVTLRCSSQSGHNTVSWYQQALGQGPQFIFQYYREEENGRGNFPPRFSGLQFPNYSSELNVNALELDDSALYLCASSRVTGGADNEQFFGPGTRLTVL.

V usage is TRBV4-2 and J usage is TRBJ1-1; a possible D gene is TRBD1 (6 bases). Looked up from germline, CDR1 is LGHNA and CDR2 is YNFKEQ. Trimming stripped 6 bases from V and 4 bases from J, with 15 bases between. This CDR3 is built from 14 residues. The CDR3 loop reads CASSFHRAGTEAFF. The DNA of the CDR3 is TGTGCCAGCAGTTTTCACAGGGCGGGCACTGAAGCTTTCTTT.

The chain carries TRBV5-4 and TRBJ1-1, with a weak D call TRBD1 (6 bases). This CDR3 is 14 amino acids long. Trimming pared 5 bases from V and 4 bases from J, leaving 15 bases between. Germline V gene lookup returns CDR1 SGHNT and CDR2 YYREEE (reference sequence). The CDR3, as DNA: TGTGCCAGCAGTAAACAGGGCGGGGGCACTGAAGCTTTCTTT. Its protein product is CASSKQGGGTEAFF.

The V gene is TRBV6-1, the J gene TRBJ2-7, with a weak D call TRBD1 (6 bases). The CDR3 covers 13 residues. V was cut by 5 bases and J by 2 bases, with 10 bases left in between. CDR1 and CDR2 (germline): MNHNS, SASEGT. The DNA of the CDR3 is TGTGCCAGCAGTCTGACAGGTACCTACGAGCAGTACTTC. It translates to CASSLTGTYEQYF.

The rearrangement joins TRBV7-9 to TRBJ1-4, with D unclear. Germline V CDR1 and CDR2: SEHNR, FQNEAQ (reference sequence). V was shortened by 5 bases and J by 2 bases, with 15 bases between the two germline ends. The CDR3 runs 16 residues. The CDR3 DNA is TGTGCCAGCAGCGCACTAGGGCTGGGGACTAATGAAAAACTGTTTTTT. Its translation is CASSALGLGTNEKLFF.

The chain carries TRBV7-9 and TRBJ1-2, with D possibly being TRBD1 (6 bases). Germline CDR1 SEHNR, CDR2 FQNEAQ (reference sequence). Trimming removed 2 bases at V and 2 bases at J, with 9 bases between. The CDR3 has 14 amino acids. CDR3 nucleotides: TGTGCCAGCAGCTTATCGCAGGGGAACTATGGCTACACCTTC. This codes for CASSLSQGNYGYTF.

The rearrangement joins TRBV2 to TRBJ2-7; perhaps TRBD1 as D (6 bases). From germline, CDR1 is SNHLY and CDR2 FYNNEI. This CDR3 is built from 15 residues. Trimming cost V 6 bases and J 3 bases, with 18 bases left between them. The CDR3 here is CASSPRDKGHYEQYF. The CDR3 nucleotides are TGTGCCAGCAGCCCCCGGGACAAGGGGCACTACGAGCAGTACTTC.

There are a few counts of this clone. Here the CDR3 reads CASSLFDRGGTEAFF. Here the CDR3 DNA reads TGTGCCAGCAGCTTATTCGACAGGGGTGGGACTGAAGCTTTCTTT. The chain is built from TRBV11-2 and TRBJ1-1, with TRBD1 identical over 8 bases. There are 15 residues in the CDR3. Germline assignment: CDR1 SGHAT and CDR2 FQNNGV. The V and J ends lost 2 bases and 5 bases, in that order; junction bases with no gene match: 7.

This chain connects TRBV18 to TRBJ2-3, with TRBD2 matching over 7 bases. This CDR3 has 14 residues. Germline lookup yields CDR1 KGHSH and CDR2 LQKENI. The V and J ends lost 6 bases and 4 bases, in that order; junction bases with no gene match: 7. Here the CDR3 reads CASSLQTSPDTQYF. The CDR3 nucleotides are TGTGCCAGCTCCCTCCAGACTAGCCCAGATACGCAGTATTTT.

V gene TRBV15 combines with J gene TRBJ2-5, with D possibly matching TRBD2 (5 bases). Germline CDR1 LNHNV, CDR2 YYDKDF (reference sequence). V was trimmed by 3 bases and J by 2 bases, leaving 13 bases between them. CDR3 length equals 15 residues. CDR3 coding DNA: TGTGCCACCAGCAGCGGACTCACCCCTCAAGAGACCCAGTACTTC. Translating it yields CATSSGLTPQETQYF.

The chain joins TRBV19 to TRBJ1-2; 7 bases line up with TRBD1. Losses at the gene ends were 5 bases for V and 0 bases for J; bases not matched to a gene: 3. The CDR3 runs 14 residues. CDR1 LNHDA and CDR2 SQIVND come from the germline V gene (reference sequence). The CDR3 here is CASSEQGANYGYTF. The CDR3 coding sequence is TGTGCCAGTAGTGAGCAGGGGGCTAACTATGGCTACACCTTC.

V and J are TRBV18 and TRBJ2-5, with D tentatively TRBD2 (6 bases). This CDR3 spans 14 amino acids. CDR1 is KGHSH, CDR2 LQKENI, per germline. Trimming cost V 0 bases and J 5 bases, with 10 bases left between them. CDR3 region: CASSPPTSRETQYF. CDR3 DNA sequence: TGTGCCAGCTCACCACCAACTAGCAGGGAGACCCAGTACTTC.

This chain connects TRBV5-6 to TRBJ2-7, with 7 nucleotides matching TRBD2. The CDR3 length is 13 residues. V lost 3 bases, J lost 3 bases, and 3 bases stayed unmatched. Per the germline V gene, CDR1 is SGHDT and CDR2 is YYEEEE. DNA for the CDR3: TGTGCCAGCAGCTGGGGGGGGTTCTACGAGCAGTACTTC. Amino acids: CASSWGGFYEQYF.

This clone turned up a few times. The chain links TRBV5-1 to TRBJ2-3, with 8 positions matching TRBD1. V lost 1 base to trimming and J lost 4 bases; unmatched junction nucleotides: 14. The germline gives CDR1 SGHRS, CDR2 YFSETQ. This CDR3 has 18 residues. The CDR3 DNA sequence: TGCGCCAGCAGCTTGTCCCTACTAGGGACACAGGGGGCAGATACGCAGTATTTT. Protein: CASSLSLLGTQGADTQYF.

The V gene is TRBV6-1, the J gene TRBJ2-7; tentative D call: TRBD1 (6 bases). Between the trimmed V and J ends, which lost 8 bases and 3 bases, there was a span of 14 bases. Germline V gives CDR1 MNHNS, CDR2 SASEGT. CDR3 length: 13 amino acids. CDR3 nucleotide sequence: TGTGCCAGCCGACGGTGGGACAACTACGAGCAGTACTTC. Translation gives CASRRWDNYEQYF.

CDR3 in amino acids: CASSPGHQSNTGELFF. The DNA of the CDR3 is TGTGCCAGCTCACCAGGCCACCAATCGAACACCGGGGAGCTGTTTTTT. This chain uses TRBV18 with TRBJ2-2; D is undetermined. CDR1 and CDR2 from the germline V gene are KGHSH and LQKENI. The CDR3 loop spans 16 amino acids. V lost 2 bases to trimming and J lost 0 bases, with 10 bases between them.

This clone is a singleton in its sample. The chain recombines TRBV6-6 with TRBJ1-2, with 7 bases that match TRBD1. Germline trimming cut 6 bases from V and 4 bases from J; bases unmatched to any gene: 11. Germline CDR1 MNHNY, CDR2 SVGAGI (reference sequence). This CDR3 spans 15 amino acids. CDR3 nucleotides: TGTGCCAGCAGCGCCGTGACAGGGCCGACCTATGGCTACACCTTC. It translates to CASSAVTGPTYGYTF.

V usage is TRBV10-3 and J usage is TRBJ2-4, with 8 positions matching TRBD1. The J segment lost 3 bases and the V segment lost 10 bases, leaving 5 bases of the junction unmatched. The CDR3 runs to 13 residues. Looked up from germline, CDR1 is ENHRY and CDR2 is SYGVKD. In DNA form, the CDR3 reads TGTGCCAGCCAGGGGGCTGGCAAAAACATTCAGTACTTC. It translates to CASQGAGKNIQYF.

The chain carries TRBV4-3 and TRBJ2-2; TRBD2 agrees at 8 bases. J gave up 1 base and V 4 bases, and 8 bases lay outside the gene matches. This CDR3 comprises 17 residues. Germline loops: CDR1 LGHNA, CDR2 YSLEER. The CDR3 bases are TGCGCCAGCAGCCGTAGGTTTAGCGGGGTGAACACCGGGGAGCTGTTTTTT. Translation: CASSRRFSGVNTGELFF.

V gene TRBV19 combines with J gene TRBJ1-3; 11 bases match TRBD1. CDR3 length equals 18 residues. Per germline, CDR1 LNHDA and CDR2 SQIVND (reference sequence). The ends lost 5 bases at V and 4 bases at J; junction bases unmatched: 13. The CDR3 DNA reads TGTGCCAGTAGTTCAGGAGGACAGGGGGCGATATTCGGAAACACCATATATTTT. As protein: CASSSGGQGAIFGNTIYF.

The chain uses TRBV19 and TRBJ2-7, with D possibly matching TRBD2 (5 bases). The CDR3 has 14 residues. Trimming stripped 4 bases from V and 3 bases from J, with 13 bases between. Germline CDR1 and CDR2: LNHDA and SQIVND (reference sequence). Written as DNA, the CDR3 is TGTGCCAGTAGTAGAGGGAAAAACCGCTACGAGCAGTACTTC. Translated, it gives CASSRGKNRYEQYF.

The gene calls are TRBV2 and TRBJ1-1; 8 bases line up with TRBD1. The germline gives CDR1 SNHLY, CDR2 FYNNEI. CDR3 length: 11 amino acids. After removal of 8 bases from V and 8 bases from J, the junction contained 4 bases not matched to a gene. CDR3 loop: CASGTGGEAFF. CDR3 DNA: TGTGCCAGCGGGACAGGTGGAGAAGCTTTCTTT.

V and J are TRBV9 and TRBJ1-4; tentatively, D is TRBD1 (5 bases). The CDR3 length is 15 residues. Trimming removed 2 bases at V and 7 bases at J, with 15 bases between. Germline V gives CDR1 SGDLS, CDR2 YYNGEE. The CDR3 here is CASSVGPGNREKLFF. The CDR3 DNA reads as TGTGCCAGCAGCGTCGGGCCAGGGAATCGTGAAAAACTGTTTTTT. Looking up the rest from reference TRBV9 and TRBJ1-4 gives the full variable domain: DSGVTQTPKHLITATGQRVTLRCSPRSGDLSVYWYQQSLDQGLQFLIQYYNGEERAKGNILERFSAQQFPDLHSELNLSSLELGDSALYFCASSVGPGNREKLFFGSGTQLSVL.

This clone was counted a few times. The chain couples TRBV7-2 to TRBJ2-3; TRBD2 matches at 10 bases. V lost 5 bases, J lost 5 bases, and 13 bases stayed unmatched. Germline V gene data show CDR1 as SGHTA and CDR2 as FQGNSA. This CDR3 region has 17 residues. The chain's CDR3 is CASSPVQRGGSGDTQYF. CDR3 sequence (DNA): TGTGCCAGCAGCCCGGTCCAGCGGGGGGGTTCCGGAGATACGCAGTATTTT.

The CDR3 region has the DNA TGTGCCAGCAGCTTAGGACAGGTACCTGAAGCTTTCTTT. Encoded protein: CASSLGQVPEAFF. The J gene is TRBJ1-1, the V gene TRBV7-9, with TRBD1 as a possible D gene (6 bases). V lost 1 base, J lost 6 bases, and 9 bases lay in between. CDR1 and CDR2 from the germline V gene are SEHNR and FQNEAQ (reference sequence). The CDR3 covers 13 residues.

V is TRBV28 and J is TRBJ1-3; 9 nucleotides match TRBD1. This CDR3 is built from 15 residues. V lost 6 bases to trimming and J lost 3 bases; unmatched junction nucleotides: 6. The V gene's germline CDR1 is MDHEN and CDR2 SYDVKM. CDR3 nucleotides: TGTGCCAGCAGCTGGACAGGGGTTTATGGAAACACCATATATTTT. This translates into CASSWTGVYGNTIYF.

On this clone: Other DNA sequences in the same sample also yield this CDR3. V usage is TRBV7-9 and J usage is TRBJ1-1; D gene uncertain. The CDR3 sequence is 11 residues long. Per germline, CDR1 SEHNR and CDR2 FQNEAQ (reference sequence). The V end was cut by 6 bases, the J end by 4 bases, with 6 bases between. CDR3 residues: CASSSSTEAFF. In nucleotides, the CDR3 is TGTGCCAGCAGTTCCAGCACTGAAGCTTTCTTT.